This T cell receptor beta chain was sequenced during a study of cytomegalovirus exposure and HLA in healthy donors. Study-level results: Within an earlier analysis, most TCR beta V segments proved productive either about 87% or about 30% of the time.

The study ran its PCR with 60 Vbeta and 13 Jbeta primers. Sequenced by immunoSEQ multiplex PCR; TCRdb stores in-frame clones only, minus some. Of 130,000 to 150,000 clones listed, 80% are singletons. Comments on this clone: Its antigen is unknown.

The CDR3 is made up of 10 amino acids. Germline V gene sequence: CDR1 SNHLY, CDR2 FYNNEI. Trimming left V 7 bases short and J 2 bases short, with 2 bases between. What was sequenced was PBMCs. The gene calls are TRBV2 and TRBJ1-2; no reliable D call. This sequence was found in a man aged 40-49 years in good health and CMV-seronegative. CDR3 in amino acids: CASTNYGYTF. The DNA for the CDR3 is TGTGCCAGCACGAACTATGGCTACACCTTC.